This T cell receptor beta chain was profiled in a study of OX40 agonist ivuxolimab in advanced cancers. Study details: Those enrolled were roughly 80% male, with a mean age of approximately 60 years and ages from about 20 to 79. Partial responses were achieved by three patients, of whom one had hepatocellular carcinoma and two had cutaneous melanoma.

Profiling relied on immunoSEQ multiplex PCR, and the TCRdb table lists in-frame clones only, not all of them. The sample yields tens of thousands of clones, around 88% seen once. Autoimmune disease history or systemic immunosuppression led to patients being barred. The sequencing here drew on CD4+ or CD8+ T cells sorted from blood, taken in a trial of the OX40 agonist ivuxolimab. The TCR originated in an adult with an advanced solid tumor such as melanoma, head and neck, liver or kidney cancer.

Here the CDR3 reads CASSPGGGRYREGYTF. The CDR3 DNA sequence: TGTGCCAGCAGTCCAGGGGGAGGAAGGTATCGTGAAGGCTACACCTTC. The genes are TRBV2 and TRBJ1-2, with 7 positions matching TRBD1. The CDR3 runs 16 residues. CDR1 is SNHLY, CDR2 FYNNEI, per germline. J lost 8 bases, V lost 5 bases, and 17 bases had no gene match.